The clone carrying this T cell receptor (beta chain) was observed a single time. This record comes from a study of shared clonotypes between healthy human individuals. The method was immunoSEQ multiplex PCR; TCRdb's version includes in-frame clones alone and lacks a portion of them. The sample records about 590,000 clones, about 95% being singletons. Positively selected for CCR7, the CD45RO-negative cells used as naive CD8 cells excluded terminally differentiated effector memory CD45RA+ cells. The V gene's germline CDR1 is SGHAT and CDR2 FQNNGV. There are 16 residues in the CDR3. V was pared by 5 bases and J by 4 bases, with 18 bases between.

V and J are TRBV11-2 and TRBJ2-1; D call uncertain. Sequenced input: naive CD8+ T cells sorted from blood. This TCR came from a woman in her twenties or thirties in good health. CDR3 region: CASSPHPSSAYNEQFF. Written as DNA, the CDR3 is TGTGCCAGCAGCCCTCACCCCTCCTCCGCGTACAATGAGCAGTTCTTC.